The 30 T cell receptor beta chains below come from one sample, sequenced in a study of blood T cells in healthy people across ages. With a J-beta primer mix and a sample-barcoded 5' primer, a second PCR ran 7 to 11 cycles. TCRdb itself ran the 5' RACE reads through MiXCR, one entry per CDR3 protein. Here the sample spans 760,000 or so distinct CDR3 sequences, approximately 25% being singletons. These data were likewise used in another study, on T cells of mothers and their children.

The specimen sequenced was blood. The receptors originated from a boy younger than 18 in good health.

This chain uses TRBV6-5 with TRBJ1-1; 7 bases align to TRBD1. CDR1 is MNHEY and CDR2 is SVGAGI in the germline V gene. The V gene end was trimmed by 6 bases and the J gene end by 8 bases; junction bases not matched to a gene: 6. The CDR3 sequence is 12 residues long. The CDR3 here is CASSRTTGEAFF. CDR3 DNA: TGTGCCAGCAGCAGAACGACAGGGGAAGCTTTCTTT.

This clonotype was seen a few times. The chain joins TRBV11-1 to TRBJ1-1, with D maybe TRBD1 (6 bases). Per germline, CDR1 SGHAT and CDR2 FQDESV (reference sequence). The V end was cut by 0 bases, the J end by 2 bases, with 25 bases between. The CDR3 is 20 amino acids. As DNA, the CDR3 is TGTGCCAGCAGCTTAGCGTTCGTTGGCGAAGTTGGGGGCAGAAACACTGAAGCTTTCTTT. Protein sequence: CASSLAFVGEVGGRNTEAFF.

The J gene is TRBJ2-7, the V gene TRBV27, with a weak D call TRBD2 (5 bases). The germline CDR1 and CDR2 sequences are MNHEY and SMNVEV (reference sequence). The V and J ends lost 1 base and 6 bases respectively, with 13 bases between them. This CDR3 comprises 14 residues. CDR3 protein: CASSLYRLGSEQYF. The CDR3 DNA reads TGTGCCAGCAGTTTATACCGCTTAGGGAGCGAGCAGTACTTC.

The gene calls are TRBV11-2 and TRBJ1-1, with a possible D match to TRBD1 (5 bases). The CDR3 is 12 residues long. Germline CDR1 SGHAT, CDR2 FQNNGV. Trimming took off 4 bases at V and 6 bases at J, with 9 bases between the two ends. The CDR3 sequence: CASSWDRAEAFF. The CDR3 DNA sequence: TGTGCCAGCAGCTGGGACCGTGCTGAAGCTTTCTTT.

This clonotype appeared a few times. The chain carries TRBV12-5 and TRBJ2-5; no firm D call. The V gene's germline CDR1 is LGHNT and CDR2 FRNRAP. The CDR3 has 15 amino acids. Trimming took 2 bases from V and 1 from J, leaving 11 bases between them. The CDR3 DNA reads as TGTGCTAGTGGTTTGAAGAGGCACAGCCAAGAGACCCAGTACTTC. It codes for CASGLKRHSQETQYF.

This clonotype was seen a handful of times. The chain joins TRBV2 to TRBJ2-4; a weak D match, TRBD2 (6 bases). This CDR3 is 18 amino acids long. The ends were cut back, 3 bases at V and 0 bases at J, with 18 bases in the middle. CDR1 is SNHLY, CDR2 FYNNEI, per germline. The CDR3 DNA is TGTGCCAGCAGTGACGCGGGGATGGGTGCAATAGCCAAAAACATTCAGTACTTC. Its protein product is CASSDAGMGAIAKNIQYF.

This clonotype was observed a few times. The V call is TRBV12-3 or TRBV12-4, the J call TRBJ2-1; D not certain. This CDR3 spans 15 amino acids. The V end was cut by 6 bases, the J end by 2 bases, with 14 bases between. The CDR3 sequence is CASSPASSPYNEQFF. CDR3 DNA: TGTGCCAGCAGCCCCGCTTCATCCCCCTACAATGAGCAGTTCTTC.

For this clonotype: At one of its ends the junction is not consistent with the germline gene, which may arise from a read error. V gene TRBV4-3 combines with J gene TRBJ2-7; tentatively, D is TRBD2 (6 bases). The CDR3 covers 12 residues. Germline assignment: CDR1 LGHNA and CDR2 YSLEER. In nucleotides, the CDR3 is TGCGCCAGCAGCCTCAAACCGGGACTCCGACACTTC. This encodes CASSLKPGLRHF.

This clonotype appeared a few times. This rearrangement joins TRBV21-1 to TRBJ2-3. TRBV21-1 is marked as a pseudogene. This CDR3 is 12 amino acids long. The CDR3 sequence: CASSKVADTQYF. The CDR3 DNA reads as TGTGCCAGCAGCAAAGTGGCAGATACGCAGTATTTT.

This sequence joins TRBV20-1 and TRBJ1-2, with D possibly TRBD1 on 5 matching bases. The CDR3 totals 10 residues. CDR1 and CDR2 from the germline V gene are DFQATT and SNEGSKA (reference sequence). Trimming shortened V by 6 bases and J by 6 bases, and 8 bases separated the two germline ends. The CDR3 spells CSAGGDGYTF. CDR3 in DNA: TGCAGTGCGGGAGGGGATGGCTACACCTTC.

This clonotype has a handful of counts. The chain has TRBV5-1 and TRBJ2-6; TRBD1 matches at 9 bases. Trimming cost V 4 bases and J 0 bases; bases outside gene matches: 8. This CDR3 is built from 18 residues. In germline, CDR1 is SGHRS, CDR2 YFSETQ. CDR3 amino acids: CASSPGQGISSGANVLTF. As DNA, the CDR3 is TGCGCCAGCAGCCCTGGACAGGGGATCTCCTCTGGGGCCAACGTCCTGACTTTC.

This clonotype has only a few counts. V and J are TRBV28 and TRBJ1-4; 7 positions agree with TRBD1. The V and J ends lost 6 bases and 0 bases, in that order; junction bases with no gene match: 7. The germline V gene has CDR1 MDHEN and CDR2 SYDVKM. This CDR3 contains 16 residues. Here the CDR3 reads CASSWGQTTTNEKLFF. The CDR3 DNA reads TGTGCCAGCAGCTGGGGACAGACTACAACTAATGAAAAACTGTTTTTT.

This clonotype appeared many times. The chain is built from TRBV7-3 and TRBJ2-5; 8 nucleotides match TRBD1. The V segment lost 3 bases and the J segment 5 bases; nucleotides outside the gene matches: 2. Germline-derived CDR1 and CDR2 are SGHTA and FQGTGA. The CDR3 is 13 residues long. In DNA, the CDR3 is TGTGCCAGCAGCTTTACAGGGGGGGAGACCCAGTACTTC. This gives the protein CASSFTGGETQYF.

This clonotype came up a few times. The chain links TRBV7-9 to TRBJ2-5; TRBD1 agrees at 10 bases. The end of the DNA fits TRBJ2-7 better, so the J call may be wrong. This CDR3 is 15 amino acids long. CDR1 and CDR2 from the germline V gene are SEHNR and FQNEAQ (reference sequence). The CDR3 DNA reads TGTGCCAGCAGTCCGGGACAGGGGTTGAGGTACGAGCAGTACTTC. Translated: CASSPGQGLRYEQYF.

The rearrangement uses TRBV6-1 and TRBJ2-3; 9 positions agree with TRBD1. The CDR3 loop spans 16 amino acids. Trimming removed 6 bases from V and 2 bases from J; junction bases left unmatched: 9. The germline V gene encodes CDR1 MNHNS and CDR2 SASEGT. Here the CDR3 DNA reads TGTGCCAGCAGCCGGGACAGGGTGCCCATCACAGATACGCAGTATTTT. This translates into CASSRDRVPITDTQYF.

The chain has TRBV5-1 and TRBJ2-7, with 7 bases aligning to TRBD1. Trimming removed 4 bases from V and 3 bases from J; junction bases left unmatched: 10. This CDR3 is 15 amino acids long. Per the germline V gene, CDR1 is SGHRS and CDR2 is YFSETQ. CDR3 coding DNA: TGCGCCAGCAGCCCCAGGGACAGCTCAAACTACGAGCAGTACTTC. It specifies CASSPRDSSNYEQYF. Based on the CDR3 plus reference TRBV5-1 and TRBJ2-7, the full variable domain is KAGVTQTPRYLIKTRGQQVTLSCSPISGHRSVSWYQQTPGQGLQFLFEYFSETQRNKGNFPGRFSGRQFSNSRSEMNVSTLELGDSALYLCASSPRDSSNYEQYFGPGTRLTVT.

This chain links TRBV20-1 with TRBJ2-7; tentatively, D is TRBD1 (6 bases). Germline CDR1 is DFQATT and CDR2 is SNEGSKA (reference sequence). This CDR3 has 13 amino acids. Trimming removed 5 bases at V and 3 bases at J, with 14 bases between. The CDR3 sequence is CSAGRQENYEQYF. CDR3 DNA sequence: TGCAGTGCTGGTAGACAGGAGAACTACGAGCAGTACTTC.

The chain is built from TRBV3-1 and TRBJ2-1, with TRBD1 identical over 8 bases. CDR1 and CDR2 (germline): LGHDT, YNNKEL (reference sequence). V was clipped by 4 bases and J by 6 bases; unmatched bases: 8. The CDR3 covers 15 residues. The CDR3 region is CASSRDRTFPNEQFF. The CDR3 DNA sequence: TGTGCCAGCAGCCGGGACAGGACTTTCCCCAATGAGCAGTTCTTC.

The chain has TRBV2 and TRBJ1-2, with 11 bases lining up with TRBD1. Trimming at V came to 7 bases and at J to 3 bases, leaving 4 bases not matched to a gene. The CDR3 runs 14 residues. Germline-derived CDR1 and CDR2 are SNHLY and FYNNEI. CDR3 sequence (DNA): TGTGCCAGCAAAAGGACAGGGGGCTACTATGGCTACACCTTC. Translation: CASKRTGGYYGYTF.

About this clonotype: Germline is not matched at one junction end, which may reflect a read error. V usage is TRBV5-5 and J usage is TRBJ1-4; no clear D. From germline, CDR1 is SGHKS and CDR2 YYEKEE (reference sequence). The length of the CDR3 is 14 residues. CDR3 region: CASSLNPRNEKLFF. CDR3 nucleotides: TGTGCCAGCAGCTTGAACCCGCGTAATGAGAAACTGTTTTTT. Supplemented by reference TRBV5-5 and TRBJ1-4, the full variable domain reads DAGVTQSPTHLIKTRGQQVTLRCSPISGHKSVSWYQQVLGQGPQFIFQYYEKEERGRGNFPDRFSARQFPNYSSELNVNALLLGDSALYLCASSLNPRNEKLFFGSGTQLSVL.

V gene TRBV20-1 combines with J gene TRBJ1-1; 7 bases match TRBD1. Germline trimming cut 6 bases from V and 1 base from J; bases unmatched to any gene: 8. The CDR3 has 14 amino acids. Germline CDR1 is DFQATT and CDR2 is SNEGSKA (reference sequence). The CDR3 bases are TGCAGTGCGACAGGGTTGTGGAAGAACACTGAAGCTTTCTTT. It yields the protein CSATGLWKNTEAFF.

This clonotype appeared once. The genes are TRBV29-1 and TRBJ2-3, with TRBD2 matching 12 bases. The trim removed 3 bases at V and 2 bases at J, leaving 6 bases unmatched. Germline assignment: CDR1 SQVTM and CDR2 ANQGSEA. The CDR3 totals 16 residues. The CDR3 sequence is CSVEEGLAGFTDTQYF. The CDR3 DNA sequence: TGCAGCGTTGAGGAGGGACTAGCGGGCTTCACAGATACGCAGTATTTT.

This clonotype showed up just a few times. V usage is TRBV4-1 and J usage is TRBJ2-7, with D perhaps TRBD1 (5 bases). The germline V gene has CDR1 MGHRA and CDR2 YSYEKL. This CDR3 has 14 amino acids. V lost 2 bases and J lost 3, with 11 bases in between. The CDR3 DNA reads as TGCGCCAGCAGCCAAAGCTCACAGGTCTACGAGCAGTACTTC. This encodes CASSQSSQVYEQYF.

This clonotype has just a few counts. DNA of the CDR3: TGTGCCAGCACCAGCGAAGGCAGGGGAGGGTACACCATATATTTT. Residues: CASTSEGRGGYTIYF. The rearrangement links TRBV28 to TRBJ1-3, with D perhaps TRBD1 (6 bases). Trimming took off 7 bases at V and 8 bases at J, with 21 bases between the two ends. This CDR3 is 15 amino acids long. The germline V gene encodes CDR1 MDHEN and CDR2 SYDVKM. Using reference TRBV28 and TRBJ1-3 for the parts outside the CDR3, the full variable domain is DVKVTQSSRYLVKRTGEKVFLECVQDMDHENMFWYRQDPGLGLRLIYFSYDVKMKEKGDIPEGYSVSREKKERFSLILESASTNQTSMYLCASTSEGRGGYTIYFGEGSWLTVV.

This clonotype was seen only a few times. CDR3 DNA: TGTGCCGCCGGGATGGTGAACCGCTACGAGCAGTACTTC. Amino acids: CAAGMVNRYEQYF. This chain uses TRBV10-3 with TRBJ2-5; TRBD2 is a possible D gene (5 bases). The end of the DNA is better explained by TRBJ2-7, so the J call may be wrong. CDR1 ENHRY and CDR2 SYGVKD come from the germline V gene. CDR3 length equals 13 residues.

J is TRBJ1-1 and V is TRBV7-8, with 7 bases lining up with TRBD1. Germline loops: CDR1 SGHVS, CDR2 FQNEAQ. Germline trimming cut 3 bases from V and 5 bases from J; bases unmatched to any gene: 6. There are 14 residues in the CDR3. CDR3 bases: TGTGCCAGCAGCTTTCCCGAGGGACAGACTGAAGCTTTCTTT. This sequence encodes CASSFPEGQTEAFF.

This clonotype was detected only a few times. The V gene is TRBV7-9, the J gene TRBJ2-1, with D possibly TRBD2 on 7 matching bases. Germline CDR1 and CDR2: SEHNR and FQNEAQ (reference sequence). V was pared by 4 bases and J by 6 bases, with 16 bases between. This CDR3 is 15 amino acids long. The CDR3 nucleotides read TGTGCCAGCAGCTCCGGGACATGGACTAGCAATGAGCAGTTCTTC. Protein sequence: CASSSGTWTSNEQFF. Full variable domain (outside the CDR3, taken from reference TRBV7-9 and TRBJ2-1): DTGVSQNPRHKITKRGQNVTFRCDPISEHNRLYWYRQTLGQGPEFLTYFQNEAQLEKSRLLSDRFSAERPKGSFSTLEIQRTEQGDSAMYLCASSSGTWTSNEQFFGPGTRLTVL.

The chain carries TRBV12-3 or TRBV12-4 and TRBJ1-1; TRBD1 matches at 8 bases. CDR3 length equals 19 residues. Trimming took 3 bases from V and 1 from J; bases not matched to a gene: 16. DNA for the CDR3: TGTGCCAGCAGTTTTGACAGGGGAGGTGGGGCGTCGAGGAACACTGAAGCTTTCTTT. It is translated as CASSFDRGGGASRNTEAFF.

The V gene is TRBV2, the J gene TRBJ2-5; 8 bases align to TRBD1. The assigned J gene may be wrong: the sequence end matches TRBJ2-1 better. The CDR3 sequence is 15 residues long. Germline CDR1 is SNHLY and CDR2 is FYNNEI. CDR3 region: CASSLTGTGYNEQFF. In DNA form, the CDR3 reads TGTGCCAGCAGTCTAACCGGGACAGGCTACAATGAGCAGTTCTTC.

This clonotype was found once. The missing conserved phenylalanine or tryptophan at the end of this CDR3 makes a read error likely. The V gene is TRBV5-1, the J gene TRBJ2-5; D tentatively fits TRBD1 or TRBD2 (6 bases each). The CDR3 is 15 residues long. Trimming left V 6 bases short and J 5 bases short, with 20 bases between. Germline V gene data show CDR1 as SGHRS and CDR2 as YFSETQ. Written as DNA, the CDR3 is TGCGCCAGCACATGGGGGCCCGGGAGCGATGAGACCCAGTACCTC. Translating gives CASTWGPGSDETQYL.